Shown below are 25 T cell receptor beta chains from a single sample sequenced in a study of PD-1 blockade in classical Hodgkin lymphoma. Time point of the sample: cycle 4 day 1 (C4D1), after more than 5 weeks of nivolumab. Every single patient, without exception, relapsed after autologous stem cell transplantation, and brentuximab vedotin exposure varied. Profiled with immunoSEQ multiplex PCR; TCRdb holds only in-frame clones, not every one. Here the sample spans 20,000 to 25,000 clones, over 65% being singletons. The starting material was peripheral blood mononuclear cells (PBMCs), obtained before the fourth cycle of nivolumab. The receptors derive from a human donor with classical Hodgkin lymphoma.

This clone showed up just a few times. The chain links TRBV19 to TRBJ2-7; D not certain. The length of the CDR3 is 11 residues. V gave up 3 bases and J gave up 6 bases, with 6 bases separating them. Germline lookup yields CDR1 LNHDA and CDR2 SQIVND (reference sequence). CDR3 sequence reads: CASSIFGEQYF. CDR3 in DNA: TGTGCCAGTAGTATCTTTGGCGAGCAGTACTTC. The variable domain in full, with the rest retrieved from reference TRBV19 and TRBJ2-7, is DGGITQSPKYLFRKEGQNVTLSCEQNLNHDAMYWYRQDPGQGLRLIYYSQIVNDFQKGDIAEGYSVSREKKESFPLTVTSAQKNPTAFYLCASSIFGEQYFGPGTRLTVT.

V gene TRBV13 combines with J gene TRBJ2-3; D is perhaps TRBD2 (6 bases). This CDR3 contains 16 residues. V was trimmed by 5 bases and J by 1 base, leaving 16 bases between them. CDR1 and CDR2 (germline): PRHDT, FYEKMQ (reference sequence). The CDR3 reads CASSAKVLARTDTQYF. The CDR3 DNA follows: TGTGCCAGCAGCGCCAAGGTACTAGCCCGCACAGATACGCAGTATTTT.

The sample holds a few counts of this clone. This chain joins TRBV12-5 and TRBJ1-3; 9 positions match TRBD1. The CDR3 is made up of 15 amino acids. V was clipped by 4 bases and J by 9 bases; unmatched bases: 10. The germline V gene encodes CDR1 LGHNT and CDR2 FRNRAP. Written as DNA, the CDR3 is TGTGCTAGTGGTTCACCGGGACAGGGAAGGGGCACCATATATTTT. Amino acid sequence: CASGSPGQGRGTIYF.

The chain uses TRBV27 and TRBJ1-1, with 9 bases matching TRBD1. The CDR3 totals 14 residues. Germline values: CDR1 MNHEY, CDR2 SMNVEV (reference sequence). J gave up 5 bases and V 5 bases, and 6 bases lay outside the gene matches. Here the CDR3 reads CASSPRTGETEAFF. The CDR3 nucleotides read TGTGCCAGCAGTCCACGGACAGGGGAAACTGAAGCTTTCTTT.

The rearrangement links TRBV9 to TRBJ2-3, with a weak D call TRBD1 (6 bases). The germline gives CDR1 SGDLS, CDR2 YYNGEE. This CDR3 region has 15 residues. Trimming cost V 3 bases and J 1 base, with 12 bases left between them. The CDR3: CASSAQGWGTDTQYF. The CDR3 DNA is TGTGCCAGCAGCGCACAGGGATGGGGCACAGATACGCAGTATTTT.

This chain joins TRBV18 and TRBJ1-2, with TRBD1 as a possible D gene (6 bases). Germline CDR1 and CDR2: KGHSH and LQKENI. The V and J ends lost 4 bases and 4 bases respectively, with 10 bases between them. The CDR3 is 13 residues long. This CDR3 is CASSLQGIYGYTF. Written as DNA, the CDR3 is TGTGCCAGCTCACTTCAGGGGATCTATGGCTACACCTTC.

This clone appeared a single time. The chain recombines TRBV30 with TRBJ1-6; tentatively, D is TRBD1 (6 bases). CDR3 length: 15 residues. Germline V CDR1 and CDR2: GTSNPN, SVGIG (reference sequence). V was clipped by 4 bases and J by 7 bases, with 17 bases between them. The CDR3 spells CAWTGDELTNSPLHF. CDR3 in DNA: TGTGCCTGGACAGGGGACGAACTCACGAATTCACCCCTCCACTTT. Full variable domain (rest looked up from reference TRBV30 and TRBJ1-6): SQTIHQWPATLVQPVGSPLSLECTVEGTSNPNLYWYRQAAGRGLQLLFYSVGIGQISSEVPQNLSASRPQDRQFILSSKKLLLSDSGFYLCAWTGDELTNSPLHFGNGTRLTVT.

The rearrangement links TRBV7-8 to TRBJ1-2; TRBD1 might be the D (5 bases). Germline values: CDR1 SGHVS, CDR2 FQNEAQ. Trimming stripped 2 bases from V and 0 bases from J, with 10 bases between. There are 15 residues in the CDR3. The CDR3 region is CASSLTPGPNYGYTF. DNA of the CDR3: TGTGCCAGCAGCTTAACCCCAGGGCCTAACTATGGCTACACCTTC.

The sample holds one count of this clone. This rearrangement joins TRBV30 to TRBJ2-7; no definite D call. Between the trimmed V and J ends, which lost 8 bases and 0 bases, there was a span of 17 bases. This CDR3 region has 14 residues. Germline CDR1 is GTSNPN and CDR2 is SVGIG (reference sequence). CDR3 in amino acids: CALAQGSNSYEQYF. The CDR3 DNA reads as TGTGCCCTCGCCCAAGGTTCTAACTCCTACGAGCAGTACTTC.

The chain uses TRBV6-1 and TRBJ1-4; D is unresolved. Trimming shortened V by 2 bases and J by 6 bases, and 13 bases separated the two germline ends. This CDR3 contains 15 residues. Per the germline V gene, CDR1 is MNHNS and CDR2 is SASEGT. In DNA form, the CDR3 reads TGTGCCAGCAGTGAATTCGGCGATTCGTATGAAAAACTGTTTTTT. This codes for CASSEFGDSYEKLFF.

J is TRBJ2-3 and V is TRBV7-3; 10 nucleotides line up with TRBD2. From germline, CDR1 is SGHTA and CDR2 FQGTGA. V was pared by 5 bases and J by 0 bases, with 11 bases of the junction left unmatched. The CDR3 is 18 amino acids. CDR3 sequence reads: CASSPLAGITTSTDTQYF. DNA of the CDR3: TGTGCCAGCAGCCCACTAGCGGGGATAACGACTAGCACAGATACGCAGTATTTT. Full variable domain (rest looked up from reference TRBV7-3 and TRBJ2-3): GAGVSQTPSNKVTEKGKYVELRCDPISGHTALYWYRQSLGQGPEFLIYFQGTGAADDSGLPNDRFFAVRPEGSVSTLKIQRTERGDSAVYLCASSPLAGITTSTDTQYFGPGTRLTVL.

The rearrangement uses TRBV6-1 and TRBJ2-7, with D unclear. This CDR3 region has 12 residues. Trimming left V 3 bases short and J 9 bases short, with 12 bases between. Germline assignment: CDR1 MNHNS and CDR2 SASEGT. CDR3 protein: CASSEGIPGQYF. CDR3 DNA: TGTGCCAGCAGTGAGGGGATCCCGGGGCAGTACTTC.

This chain uses TRBV6-1 with TRBJ2-1; TRBD1 matches at 9 bases. The CDR3 covers 14 residues. Germline V gene data show CDR1 as MNHNS and CDR2 as SASEGT. With V trimmed by 10 bases and J by 8 bases, 12 bases remained unmatched. The CDR3 coding sequence is TGTGCCACTGTTCGGGACAGGGCTTCCGATGAGCAGTTCTTC. Protein: CATVRDRASDEQFF.

The rearrangement links TRBV6-1 to TRBJ1-2, with D perhaps matching TRBD1 (5 bases). Germline assignment: CDR1 MNHNS and CDR2 SASEGT. The CDR3 length is 14 residues. Trimming cost V 4 bases and J 5 bases, with 14 bases left between them. CDR3 residues: CASSGLPDTYGYTF. In nucleotides, the CDR3 is TGTGCCAGCAGTGGACTCCCGGACACTTATGGCTACACCTTC.

This clone has only one observation. This rearrangement joins TRBV14 to TRBJ2-5; 7 bases map to TRBD2. Germline V gene data show CDR1 as SGHDN and CDR2 as FVKESK. The CDR3 totals 13 residues. The J segment lost 4 bases and the V segment lost 2 bases, leaving 1 base of the junction unmatched. The CDR3 region has the DNA TGTGCCAGCAGCCAACTAGCGGCAGAGACCCAGTACTTC. Translated, it gives CASSQLAAETQYF.

The chain employs TRBV6-1 and TRBJ2-1, with unresolved D. The CDR3 has 11 residues. The V and J ends lost 7 bases and 4 bases respectively, with 5 bases between them. Germline CDR1 is MNHNS and CDR2 is SASEGT. DNA of the CDR3: TGTGCCAGCATGCATTACAATGAGCAGTTCTTC. Translated: CASMHYNEQFF.

V and J are TRBV7-3 and TRBJ2-2; possible D gene TRBD2, 5 bases. This CDR3 is built from 17 residues. Germline V gene lookup returns CDR1 SGHTA and CDR2 FQGTGA. Trimming shortened V by 4 bases and J by 1 base, and 16 bases separated the two germline ends. CDR3 in DNA: TGTGCCAGCAGCTCCCGTGGGCGGGCAGAGAACACCGGGGAGCTGTTTTTT. Its translation: CASSSRGRAENTGELFF.

The J gene is TRBJ2-5, the V gene TRBV7-9; 8 bases map to TRBD1. The CDR3 spans 13 residues. The V segment lost 4 bases and the J segment 2 bases; nucleotides outside the gene matches: 0. From germline, CDR1 is SEHNR and CDR2 FQNEAQ (reference sequence). The CDR3 bases are TGTGCCAGCAGCTGGACAGGGCAAGAGACCCAGTACTTC. Amino acids: CASSWTGQETQYF.

This clone showed up just once. The chain recombines TRBV5-1 with TRBJ2-2; D ambiguous. Trimming took 3 bases from V and 2 from J, leaving 2 bases between them. CDR3 size: 12 residues. Germline V lookup: CDR1 SGHRS, CDR2 YFSETQ. The CDR3 protein is CASSYNTGELFF. CDR3 DNA: TGCGCCAGCAGCTATAACACCGGGGAGCTGTTTTTT. Full variable domain (remainder filled in from reference TRBV5-1 and TRBJ2-2): KAGVTQTPRYLIKTRGQQVTLSCSPISGHRSVSWYQQTPGQGLQFLFEYFSETQRNKGNFPGRFSGRQFSNSRSEMNVSTLELGDSALYLCASSYNTGELFFGEGSRLTVL.

This chain uses TRBV7-2 with TRBJ2-5, with D perhaps matching TRBD1 (5 bases). There are 18 residues in the CDR3. CDR1 SGHTA and CDR2 FQGNSA come from the germline V gene. Trimming shortened V by 4 bases and J by 2 bases, and 23 bases separated the two germline ends. CDR3 sequence: CASSYSKRGSPAQETQYF. The CDR3 DNA sequence: TGTGCCAGCAGCTACAGTAAAAGGGGCTCCCCCGCTCAAGAGACCCAGTACTTC.

This chain uses TRBV7-6 with TRBJ1-2; 11 bases fit TRBD1. CDR3 length equals 14 residues. With 4 bases clipped from V and 8 bases from J, the junction kept 6 bases outside the gene matches. Germline V gene lookup returns CDR1 SGHVS and CDR2 FNYEAQ. The CDR3 region is CASSSRTGGGGYTF. CDR3 in DNA: TGTGCCAGCAGCTCCAGGACAGGGGGCGGGGGCTACACCTTC.

This chain connects TRBV28 to TRBJ2-5; 7 bases are shared with TRBD2. This CDR3 has 16 amino acids. Looked up from germline, CDR1 is MDHEN and CDR2 is SYDVKM. Trimming at V came to 3 bases and at J to 0 bases, leaving 7 bases not matched to a gene. CDR3 protein: CASSLPSGPYQETQYF. The CDR3 DNA is TGTGCCAGCAGTTTGCCTAGCGGCCCGTACCAAGAGACCCAGTACTTC.

The chain links TRBV10-3 to TRBJ1-3; no firm D call. The CDR3 consists of 18 residues. The germline V gene encodes CDR1 ENHRY and CDR2 SYGVKD. The germline V and J ends were trimmed by 3 bases and 0 bases, with 18 bases remaining between them. CDR3 protein: CAISDPARTPSSGNTIYF. In nucleotides, the CDR3 is TGTGCCATCAGTGACCCCGCAAGGACCCCGAGCTCTGGAAACACCATATATTTT.

Judged by abundance, this clone is medium-sized. The genes are TRBV11-2 and TRBJ1-2; D unclear. V was trimmed by 1 base and J by 3 bases, leaving 3 bases between them. CDR3 length equals 12 residues. Per germline, CDR1 SGHAT and CDR2 FQNNGV. This CDR3 reads CASSLGYYGYTF. In nucleotides, the CDR3 is TGTGCCAGCAGCTTAGGATACTATGGCTACACCTTC.

This chain links TRBV4-1 with TRBJ2-1; 10 bases map to TRBD2. The CDR3 sequence is 16 residues long. Germline lookup yields CDR1 MGHRA and CDR2 YSYEKL. J lost 7 bases, V lost 3 bases, and 9 bases had no gene match. CDR3: CASSQDLAGVGNEQFF. For the CDR3, the DNA is TGCGCCAGCAGCCAGGACCTAGCGGGAGTAGGGAATGAGCAGTTCTTC.